The following is a TCR beta chain sequence with its context. The antigen remains unidentified. The data were taken from a study of T-cell reconstitution after alpha-beta-depleted transplantation in children. Study-wide results and caveats: At one year after transplant, newly produced T cells mostly accounted for T-cell counts and diversity. Where some patients showed high TCRbeta diversity at day 60, it came from recipient T cells and thymic progenitors that had survived. Reportedly, alpha-beta T cells present about two months post-transplant originated from several hundred expanded clones of graft origin.

CDR3 length: 14 amino acids. The germline V gene has CDR1 WSHSY and CDR2 SAAADI. The V gene end was trimmed by 6 bases and the J gene end by 3 bases; junction bases not matched to a gene: 4. Construction of the TCRbeta library involved unique molecular identifiers. TCRdb redid the calling of the PCR reads with MiXCR, one entry per CDR3 protein. Among almost 250,000 distinct CDR3 sequences listed, under 30% were seen once. This clonotype was sampled from a girl aged 2 to 9 with Fanconi anemia, due to receive a stem cell transplant. J is TRBJ2-7 and V is TRBV10-2; 11 nucleotides match TRBD1. The source material was PBMCs, sampled before TCRalphabeta/CD19-depleted stem cell transplant. The DNA of the CDR3 is TGCGCCAGCAGGGAGGACAGGGGGCTCTACGAGCAGTACTTC. This codes for CASREDRGLYEQYF.